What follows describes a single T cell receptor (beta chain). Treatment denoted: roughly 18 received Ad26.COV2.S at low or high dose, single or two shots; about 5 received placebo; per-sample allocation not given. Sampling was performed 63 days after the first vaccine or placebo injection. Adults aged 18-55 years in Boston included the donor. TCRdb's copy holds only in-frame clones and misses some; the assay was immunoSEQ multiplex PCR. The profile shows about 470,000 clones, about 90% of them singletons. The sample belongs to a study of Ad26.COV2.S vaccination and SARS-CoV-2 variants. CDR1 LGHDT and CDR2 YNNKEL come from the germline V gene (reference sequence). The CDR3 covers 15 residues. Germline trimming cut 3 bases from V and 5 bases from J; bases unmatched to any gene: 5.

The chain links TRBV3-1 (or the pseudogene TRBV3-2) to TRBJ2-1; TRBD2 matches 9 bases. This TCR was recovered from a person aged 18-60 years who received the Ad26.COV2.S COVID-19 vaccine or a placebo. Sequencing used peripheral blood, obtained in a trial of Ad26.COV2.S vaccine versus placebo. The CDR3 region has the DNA TGTGCCAGCAGCCAGGTAAGCGGGAGGAACAATGAGCAGTTCTTC. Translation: CASSQVSGRNNEQFF.